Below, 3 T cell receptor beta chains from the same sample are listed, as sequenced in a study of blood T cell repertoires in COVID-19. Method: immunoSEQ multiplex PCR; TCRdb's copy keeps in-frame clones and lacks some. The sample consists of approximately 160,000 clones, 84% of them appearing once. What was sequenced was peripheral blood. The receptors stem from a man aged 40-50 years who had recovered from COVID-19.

The CDR3 region is CASSTYRGLGSGTDTQYF. CDR3 bases: TGTGCCAGCAGCACTTACAGGGGATTGGGTTCGGGCACAGATACGCAGTATTTT. V usage is TRBV11-3 and J usage is TRBJ2-3, with 7 bases aligning to TRBD1. Germline trimming cut 5 bases from V and 1 base from J; bases unmatched to any gene: 15. In germline, CDR1 is SGHNT, CDR2 YENEEA. The CDR3 covers 18 residues.

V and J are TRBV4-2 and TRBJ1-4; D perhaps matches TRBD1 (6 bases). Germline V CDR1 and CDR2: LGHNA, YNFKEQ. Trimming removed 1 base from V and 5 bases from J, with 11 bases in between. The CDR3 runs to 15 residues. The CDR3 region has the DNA TGTGCCAGCAGCCAAGCTTGGGGGCAAAATGAAAAACTGTTTTTT. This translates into CASSQAWGQNEKLFF.

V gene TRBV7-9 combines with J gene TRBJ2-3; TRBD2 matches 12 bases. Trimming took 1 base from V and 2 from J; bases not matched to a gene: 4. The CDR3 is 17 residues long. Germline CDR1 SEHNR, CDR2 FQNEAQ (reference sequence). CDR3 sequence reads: CASSLGRLAGVTDTQYF. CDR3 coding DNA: TGTGCCAGCAGCTTAGGGCGACTAGCGGGAGTCACAGATACGCAGTATTTT.